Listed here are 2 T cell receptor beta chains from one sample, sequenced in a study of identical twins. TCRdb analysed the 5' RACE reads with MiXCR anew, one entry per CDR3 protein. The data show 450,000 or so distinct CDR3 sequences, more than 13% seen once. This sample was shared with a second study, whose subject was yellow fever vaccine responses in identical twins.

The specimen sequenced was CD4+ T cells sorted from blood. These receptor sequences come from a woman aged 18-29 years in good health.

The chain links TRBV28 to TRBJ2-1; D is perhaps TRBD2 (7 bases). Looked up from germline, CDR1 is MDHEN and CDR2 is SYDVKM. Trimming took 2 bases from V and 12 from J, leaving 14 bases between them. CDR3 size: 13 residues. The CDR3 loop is CASSLGGRELQFF. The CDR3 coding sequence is TGTGCCAGCAGTTTAGGGGGGCGGGAGCTGCAGTTCTTC.

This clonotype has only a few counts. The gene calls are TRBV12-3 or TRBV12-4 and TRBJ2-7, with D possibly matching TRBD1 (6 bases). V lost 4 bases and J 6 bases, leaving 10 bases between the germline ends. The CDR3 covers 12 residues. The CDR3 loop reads CASSYTRGEQYF. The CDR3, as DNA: TGTGCCAGCAGTTACACCAGGGGCGAGCAGTACTTC.